These 26 T cell receptor beta chains were all obtained from the same sample, sequenced in a study of shared clonotypes between healthy human individuals. The assay was immunoSEQ multiplex PCR, and TCRdb's table has in-frame clones only and misses some. The sample has about 960,000 clones; over 60% are singletons. The source material was memory CD4+ T cells sorted from blood. The sample's subset: CD45RA-negative fraction. These receptors were collected from a man between 18 and 35 years old in good health.

This chain joins TRBV18 and TRBJ1-5, with 10 bases lining up with TRBD1. The CDR3 runs 19 residues. In germline, CDR1 is KGHSH, CDR2 LQKENI. The ends lost 3 bases at V and 0 bases at J; junction bases unmatched: 11. The DNA for the CDR3 is TGTGCCAGCTCACCTCCATCCGGGACAGGGGTATATAGCAATCAGCCCCAGCATTTT. Amino acid sequence: CASSPPSGTGVYSNQPQHF.

This chain uses TRBV5-1 with TRBJ2-3; a possible D gene is TRBD2 (6 bases). Germline values: CDR1 SGHRS, CDR2 YFSETQ. The germline V and J ends were trimmed by 0 bases and 3 bases, with 14 bases remaining between them. The CDR3 contains 16 residues. CDR3 amino acids: CASSLANGGATDTQYF. CDR3 nucleotides: TGCGCCAGCAGCTTGGCCAATGGCGGGGCTACAGATACGCAGTATTTT.

The chain is built from TRBV19 and TRBJ1-2, with D maybe TRBD1 (5 bases). Germline CDR1 LNHDA, CDR2 SQIVND (reference sequence). The CDR3 is 13 amino acids. V was clipped by 5 bases and J by 4 bases, with 11 bases between them. The CDR3 is CASSYRNIYGYTF. The CDR3 DNA reads TGTGCCAGTAGTTACAGGAATATCTATGGCTACACCTTC.

On this clone: One end of the junction is discordant with germline, which a read error may explain. The chain is built from TRBV7-7 and TRBJ2-2; D remains unclear. The germline V gene has CDR1 SSHAT and CDR2 FNYEAQ (reference sequence). The length of the CDR3 is 15 residues. DNA of the CDR3: TGTGCTAGCACCTCATCTATGCGAGGCACCGGGGAGCTGTTTTTT. Amino acid sequence: CASTSSMRGTGELFF.

The CDR3 DNA reads as TGTGCCAGCAGTGCCGACAGGGTAGGACAGCCCCAGCATTTT. Its protein is CASSADRVGQPQHF. The chain combines TRBV2 with TRBJ1-5; 7 bases align to TRBD1. The germline V gene has CDR1 SNHLY and CDR2 FYNNEI. V dropped 4 bases and J dropped 7; count of bases not matched to a gene: 7. CDR3 length equals 14 residues.

For this clone: The same CDR3 can be traced to other DNA sequences in this sample. CDR3: CASSGGGANTGELFF. The CDR3 DNA reads TGCGCCAGCAGCGGGGGAGGGGCGAACACCGGGGAGCTGTTTTTT. This chain connects TRBV5-1 to TRBJ2-2; TRBD2 aligns across 7 bases. Germline loops: CDR1 SGHRS, CDR2 YFSETQ. The CDR3 sequence is 15 residues long. Germline trimming cut 4 bases from V and 0 bases from J; bases unmatched to any gene: 3.

This clone has a single count. V and J are TRBV28 and TRBJ1-1; tentatively, D is TRBD1 (5 bases). The V gene lost 3 bases and the J gene lost 2 bases, with 22 bases spanning the gap. Germline assignment: CDR1 MDHEN and CDR2 SYDVKM. The CDR3 contains 18 residues. Written as DNA, the CDR3 is TGTGCCAGCAGTTTGTCGTTTTTTGGGACCGTTTCTAACACTGAAGCTTTCTTT. It encodes CASSLSFFGTVSNTEAFF. Filled out from reference TRBV28 and TRBJ1-1, the complete variable domain reads DVKVTQSSRYLVKRTGEKVFLECVQDMDHENMFWYRQDPGLGLRLIYFSYDVKMKEKGDIPEGYSVSREKKERFSLILESASTNQTSMYLCASSLSFFGTVSNTEAFFGQGTRLTVV.

The CDR3 protein is CASSSREGRYNEQFF. The CDR3 region has the DNA TGCGCCAGCAGCTCCCGGGAGGGGCGATACAATGAGCAGTTCTTC. V and J are TRBV5-1 and TRBJ2-1; TRBD2 agrees at 8 bases. Germline CDR1 is SGHRS and CDR2 is YFSETQ. The CDR3 extends over 15 amino acids. Unmatched junction bases numbered 6, after V lost 3 bases and J lost 4 bases.

The chain is built from TRBV6-6 and TRBJ1-5; maybe TRBD1 (5 bases). V was cut by 7 bases and J by 6 bases, with 19 bases left in between. This CDR3 is built from 15 residues. Per the germline V gene, CDR1 is MNHNY and CDR2 is SVGAGI (reference sequence). The CDR3 sequence: CASKGTEGGFQPQHF. CDR3 coding DNA: TGTGCCAGCAAAGGGACGGAGGGAGGTTTTCAGCCCCAGCATTTT.

This clone was recorded only once. The chain couples TRBV5-1 to TRBJ2-7; unclear D gene. The CDR3 runs 13 residues. Trimming left V 2 bases short and J 4 bases short, with 10 bases between. Germline V lookup: CDR1 SGHRS, CDR2 YFSETQ. CDR3 in amino acids: CASSLGPFYEQYF. The CDR3 DNA follows: TGCGCCAGCAGCTTAGGGCCATTTTACGAGCAGTACTTC.

A few counts support this clone. The chain links TRBV6-6 to TRBJ1-5, with D uncertain. V was clipped by 6 bases and J by 6 bases, with 9 bases between them. Germline V lookup: CDR1 MNHNY, CDR2 SVGAGI (reference sequence). There are 12 residues in the CDR3. The DNA of the CDR3 is TGTGCCAGCAGCATACAAGGTCAGCCCCAGCATTTT. Protein sequence: CASSIQGQPQHF.

This chain joins TRBV5-4 and TRBJ2-7, with D possibly being TRBD2 (6 bases). Looked up from germline, CDR1 is SGHNT and CDR2 is YYREEE (reference sequence). This CDR3 is 15 amino acids long. Trimming stripped 0 bases from V and 5 bases from J, with 15 bases between. The CDR3 DNA reads TGTGCCAGCAGCTTGGCGGGGGTTGCGGCGGACGAGCAGTACTTC. Translating it yields CASSLAGVAADEQYF.

The V and J genes are TRBV28 and TRBJ2-1, with D perhaps matching TRBD1 (5 bases). The CDR3 totals 13 residues. Trimming pared 1 base from V and 9 bases from J, leaving 10 bases between. The germline V gene encodes CDR1 MDHEN and CDR2 SYDVKM. CDR3 sequence (DNA): TGTGCCAGCAGTTTATCAGGGATAGGTGAGCAGTTCTTC. Its protein product is CASSLSGIGEQFF.

The count of this clone is one. The rearrangement joins TRBV7-6 to TRBJ2-5; 7 nucleotides agree with TRBD2. This CDR3 has 13 residues. The trim removed 3 bases at V and 4 bases at J, leaving 2 bases unmatched. CDR1 and CDR2 from the germline V gene are SGHVS and FNYEAQ. DNA for the CDR3: TGTGCCAGCAGCTTTGCTAGCGGAGAGACCCAGTACTTC. Its protein product is CASSFASGETQYF.

J is TRBJ1-1 and V is TRBV7-2; TRBD1 is a possible D gene (6 bases). The ends were cut back, 5 bases at V and 4 bases at J, with 17 bases in the middle. The CDR3 length is 15 residues. Germline CDR1 reads SGHTA; CDR2 reads FQGNSA. Written as DNA, the CDR3 is TGTGCCAGCAGCACCCAACAGGGCGGGCGCACTGAAGCTTTCTTT. This encodes CASSTQQGGRTEAFF.

This clone came up a few times. The chain recombines TRBV5-1 with TRBJ2-7, with TRBD2 matching 7 bases. The V gene end was trimmed by 1 base and the J gene end by 7 bases; junction bases not matched to a gene: 8. The CDR3 sequence is 14 residues long. Germline assignment: CDR1 SGHRS and CDR2 YFSETQ. This CDR3 reads CASSLTAGVGEQYF. The DNA of the CDR3 is TGCGCCAGCAGCTTGACTGCGGGAGTAGGGGAGCAGTACTTC. Full variable domain (missing parts from reference TRBV5-1 and TRBJ2-7): KAGVTQTPRYLIKTRGQQVTLSCSPISGHRSVSWYQQTPGQGLQFLFEYFSETQRNKGNFPGRFSGRQFSNSRSEMNVSTLELGDSALYLCASSLTAGVGEQYFGPGTRLTVT.

This sequence joins TRBV19 and TRBJ1-5; 8 positions match TRBD1. The V gene end was trimmed by 6 bases and the J gene end by 7 bases; junction bases not matched to a gene: 8. CDR3 length: 14 amino acids. Germline lookup yields CDR1 LNHDA and CDR2 SQIVND (reference sequence). CDR3 protein: CASRSGTGKQPQHF. In nucleotides, the CDR3 is TGTGCCAGTAGATCCGGGACAGGAAAACAGCCCCAGCATTTT.

This clone came up once. J is TRBJ1-2 and V is TRBV7-2; D possibly corresponds to TRBD1 (5 bases). Germline V CDR1 and CDR2: SGHTA, FQGNSA. Trimming took off 2 bases at V and 0 bases at J, with 13 bases between the two ends. The CDR3 consists of 16 residues. The CDR3 region is CASSLYGTYSNYGYTF. The CDR3 DNA reads TGTGCCAGCAGCTTATACGGGACCTATTCTAACTATGGCTACACCTTC. Using reference TRBV7-2 and TRBJ1-2 for the parts outside the CDR3, the full variable domain is GAGVSQSPSNKVTEKGKDVELRCDPISGHTALYWYRQSLGQGLEFLIYFQGNSAPDKSGLPSDRFSAERTGGSVSTLTIQRTQQEDSAVYLCASSLYGTYSNYGYTFGSGTRLTVV.

The rearrangement links TRBV10-3 to TRBJ2-5; D is possibly TRBD1 (8 bases). The CDR3 sequence is 14 residues long. Germline loops: CDR1 ENHRY, CDR2 SYGVKD. The V and J ends lost 4 bases and 7 bases respectively, with 16 bases between them. CDR3 in amino acids: CAISGGGQAATQYF. CDR3 bases: TGTGCCATCAGTGGCGGGGGACAGGCAGCGACCCAGTACTTC.

This clone has more than one count but fewer than ten. The J gene is TRBJ2-1, the V gene TRBV2; no clear D gene. Germline values: CDR1 SNHLY, CDR2 FYNNEI. V was trimmed by 7 bases and J by 7 bases, leaving 26 bases between them. The CDR3 sequence is 17 residues long. Here the CDR3 DNA reads TGTGCCAGCATCCTAAGCCCACAGCGCCGGTTGGGGAATGAGCAGTTCTTC. This sequence encodes CASILSPQRRLGNEQFF.

The chain recombines TRBV28 with TRBJ1-1; D is perhaps TRBD1 (6 bases). V was pared by 5 bases and J by 0 bases, with 13 bases between. The CDR3 has 15 amino acids. CDR1 and CDR2 (germline): MDHEN, SYDVKM. The CDR3 reads CASSPRDTLNTEAFF. The CDR3 DNA reads TGTGCCAGCAGTCCCCGGGACACTTTGAACACTGAAGCTTTCTTT.

This clone was observed many times. The same CDR3 can be traced to other DNA sequences in this sample. V gene TRBV19 combines with J gene TRBJ1-2; perhaps TRBD1 as D (5 bases). V shed 5 bases and J shed 2 bases, with 6 bases lying between them. The CDR3 runs 12 residues. The germline gives CDR1 LNHDA, CDR2 SQIVND (reference sequence). Here the CDR3 DNA reads TGTGCCAGTAGTGGACAAAACTATGGCTACACCTTC. Translation: CASSGQNYGYTF. Using reference TRBV19 and TRBJ1-2 for the parts outside the CDR3, the full variable domain is DGGITQSPKYLFRKEGQNVTLSCEQNLNHDAMYWYRQDPGQGLRLIYYSQIVNDFQKGDIAEGYSVSREKKESFPLTVTSAQKNPTAFYLCASSGQNYGYTFGSGTRLTVV.

This clone was observed a few times. Distinct nucleotide sequences in the sample also encode this CDR3. The chain links TRBV18 to TRBJ2-7; D perhaps matches TRBD1 (5 bases). Germline lookup yields CDR1 KGHSH and CDR2 LQKENI. The CDR3 consists of 13 residues. V lost 6 bases and J 0 bases, leaving 9 bases between the germline ends. CDR3 coding DNA: TGTGCCAGCTCGCCAGACAGCTCCTACGAGCAGTACTTC. Its translation: CASSPDSSYEQYF.

V is TRBV18 and J is TRBJ2-1; D might be TRBD2 (6 bases). The germline CDR1 and CDR2 sequences are KGHSH and LQKENI. The CDR3 covers 15 residues. The V and J ends lost 4 bases and 1 base respectively, with 11 bases between them. The CDR3 sequence is CASSLISGSYNEQFF. For the CDR3, the DNA is TGTGCCAGCTCACTCATAAGCGGGTCCTACAATGAGCAGTTCTTC.

Only a few counts were recorded for this clone. Other nucleotide sequences from this sample produce the same CDR3. The chain combines TRBV4-3 with TRBJ2-1; D ambiguous. The CDR3 totals 15 residues. The V and J ends lost 0 bases and 4 bases respectively, with 10 bases between them. CDR1 and CDR2 from the germline V gene are LGHNA and YSLEER. The CDR3 nucleotides read TGCGCCAGCAGCCAAGATCGGCGGAAATACAATGAGCAGTTCTTC. Translating gives CASSQDRRKYNEQFF.

V usage is TRBV28 and J usage is TRBJ1-6; weak D call: TRBD1 (5 bases). Trimming removed 5 bases at V and 7 bases at J, with 9 bases between. Germline V gene data show CDR1 as MDHEN and CDR2 as SYDVKM. The CDR3 has 13 residues. The DNA for the CDR3 is TGTGCCAGCAGTGCAGGGAAAAATTCACCCCTCCACTTT. Its protein is CASSAGKNSPLHF.